This TCR beta chain originates from a study of neurological immune-mediated disorders (dated by TCRdb to about 2019). For the wider study: Among the approximately 35 multiple sclerosis patients, relapsing-remitting MS accounted for around 30 and secondary progressive MS accounted for 3. The study compared peripheral blood TCR-beta repertoires of HTLV-I-associated myelopathy (HAM/TSP) patients, multiple sclerosis patients and healthy controls using UMI-based sequencing. Longitudinal samples, technical triplicates and paired sorted CD4+ and CD8+ T-cell subsets, alongside PBMC samples, were included among the roughly 110 TCR-beta libraries. Of the 65 to 70 subjects in the cohort, about 14 were HAM/TSP patients, some 34 were multiple sclerosis patients, and about 20 were healthy controls. What the authors observed across the whole study: TCR clonal expansion was highest in HAM/TSP patients and lowest in MS patients, with MS patients falling below even healthy controls. No clinical or MRI features were associated with the MS cluster, and the authors said that larger cohorts are needed. Across subjects, expanded clones never shared an identical CDR3 amino acid sequence, which suggests that the TCR-beta repertoires in every group were private. In a phylogenetic analysis, the repertoires of 18 out of 34 MS patients fell into a single cluster of related CDR3 sequences, pointing to a possible signature at the repertoire level.

Between the V and J ends, shortened by 3 bases and 7 bases respectively, the junction contains 25 bases. The cysteine opens and the phenylalanine closes a CDR3 of 17 amino acids. Only the CDR3 DNA stays, 51 bases, in frame from base 1. The germline V gene (reference sequence) provides CDR1 DFQATT and CDR2 SNEGSKA. cDNA was synthesized by template-switch 5'RACE using a primer carrying a 10-nucleotide random unique molecular identifier by which each TCR transcript was tagged. Every sequencing run yielded over 160 million TCR-beta sequences covering 15-18 subjects. The RNeasy kit was used for extraction of total RNA. The KAPA Real-time Library Amplification kit was used to amplify TCR-beta VDJ regions with primers for the TCR constant region and the 5'RACE anchor. Sample indexes and Illumina adaptors were added in a first PCR, and a second PCR then increased library yield. The roughly 650 bp TCR product was size-selected on a 2% E-gel SizeSelection system after Ampure bead purification. Before pooling, library quality was checked on a Bioanalyzer, concentration was measured with Qubit, and libraries were quantified with the Kapa Library Quantification kit. An Illumina HiSeq 2500 sequenced the libraries paired-end 2 x 150 bp. To increase sequence diversity, roughly 23-30% phiX was spiked into each library pool. On the study's bioinformatics: Quality-filtered reads were processed with the UMI-based MiGEC pipeline, which removed over 80% of raw TCR sequences during error correction. VDJ genes were aligned to IMGT germline references, and each clonotype was defined by a unique CDR3 amino acid sequence together with V-J genes. Clonal expansion, Shannon diversity, and CDR3 relatedness (CalcPairwiseDistances, ClusterSamples) were evaluated with VDJtools, and phylogenetic trees were built with CLCbio workbench. Clones with at least 8 unique UMIs were defined as expanded, with this threshold being based on coefficient-of-variation modelling across technical triplicates. Starting from the raw public reads, TCRdb applied fastp trimming at Q25, assembled clones with MiXCR and retained in-frame beta chains. Each CDR3 protein gets just one entry, which takes the most common genes and DNA from the rows behind it. The V and J calls were not made by the authors but by TCRdb's processing. Counted in this sample were 45,000 to 55,000 distinct CDR3 sequences; about 3.8% of them appeared once. Roughly 7.1% of the sample rests with the top ten.

This clonotype has ten or more counts. Its antigen remains undetermined. Base qualities are not at hand, and no much larger clone is one base apart. For the unsorted PBMC libraries, 2 million PBMCs were stored in RNAlater at -80 degrees C until RNA extraction and were used to generate the libraries. Multiple sclerosis patients were enrolled in a US clinical protocol under which disease progression was evaluated by magnetic resonance imaging. Peripheral blood was subjected to Ficoll-Hypaque density gradient centrifugation to isolate PBMCs, which were then cryopreserved in liquid nitrogen. This TCR was recovered from a man aged 55 to 70 with multiple sclerosis. The V and J genes are TRBV20-1 and TRBJ2-1; the D segment cannot be called with confidence. Sequencing input: PBMCs. The bases read TGCAGTGCTAGCCCGGTCCCCCGGAGCCATAAGAAGAATGAGCAGTTCTTC. Its amino acids are CSASPVPRSHKKNEQFF.